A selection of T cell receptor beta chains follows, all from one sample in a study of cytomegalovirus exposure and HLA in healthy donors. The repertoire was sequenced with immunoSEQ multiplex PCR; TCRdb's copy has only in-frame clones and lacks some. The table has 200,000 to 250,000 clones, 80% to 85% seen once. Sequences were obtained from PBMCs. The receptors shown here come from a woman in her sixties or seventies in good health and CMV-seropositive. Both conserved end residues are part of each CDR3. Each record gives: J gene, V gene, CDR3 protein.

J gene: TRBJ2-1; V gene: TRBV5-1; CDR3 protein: CASSAGLREVRGNEQFF
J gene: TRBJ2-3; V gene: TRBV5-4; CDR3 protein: CASSPGGLAETDTQYF
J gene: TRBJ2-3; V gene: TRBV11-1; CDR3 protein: CASSLGGPDTQYF
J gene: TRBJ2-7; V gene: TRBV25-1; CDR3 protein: CATGDYEQYF
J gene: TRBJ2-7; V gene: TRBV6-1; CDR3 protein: CASIKEGPPEQYF
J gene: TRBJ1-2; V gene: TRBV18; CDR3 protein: CASSPPGAYGYTF
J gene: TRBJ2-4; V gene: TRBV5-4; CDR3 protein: CASSLGGGTGVLGNIQYF
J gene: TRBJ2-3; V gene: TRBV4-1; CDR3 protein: CASSLTSGSTDTQYF
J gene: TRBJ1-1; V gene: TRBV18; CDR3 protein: CASSPNRRSSTEAFF
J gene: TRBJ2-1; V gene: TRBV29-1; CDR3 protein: CSVGSSSYNEQFF
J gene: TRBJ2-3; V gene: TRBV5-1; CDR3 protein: CASSLAVLKSTDTQYF
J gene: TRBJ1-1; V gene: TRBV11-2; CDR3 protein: CASSLGGTPRPSNTEAFF
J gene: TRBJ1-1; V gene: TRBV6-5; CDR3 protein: CASRKSFEAFF
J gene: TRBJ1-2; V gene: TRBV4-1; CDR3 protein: CASRQPDYGYTF
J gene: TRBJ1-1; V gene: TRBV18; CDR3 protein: CASSTTGYTEAFF
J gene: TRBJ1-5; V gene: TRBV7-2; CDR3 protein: CASSLDREGQPQHF
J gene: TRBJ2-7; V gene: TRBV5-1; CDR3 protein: CASSLAEEGALNEQYF